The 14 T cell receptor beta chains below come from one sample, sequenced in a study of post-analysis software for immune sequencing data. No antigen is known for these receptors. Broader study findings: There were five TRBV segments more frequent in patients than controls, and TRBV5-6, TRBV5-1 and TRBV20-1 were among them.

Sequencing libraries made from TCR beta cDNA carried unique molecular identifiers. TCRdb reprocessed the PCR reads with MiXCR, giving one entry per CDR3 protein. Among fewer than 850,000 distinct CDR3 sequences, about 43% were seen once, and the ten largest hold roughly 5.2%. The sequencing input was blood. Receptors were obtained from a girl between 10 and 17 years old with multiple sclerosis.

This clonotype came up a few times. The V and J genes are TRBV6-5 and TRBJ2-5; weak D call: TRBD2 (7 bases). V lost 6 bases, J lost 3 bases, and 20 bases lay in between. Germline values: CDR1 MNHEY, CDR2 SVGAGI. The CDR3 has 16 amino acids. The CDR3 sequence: CASSLILDSGKETQYF. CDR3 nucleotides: TGTGCCAGCAGCCTAATCCTGGACAGCGGGAAAGAGACCCAGTACTTC.

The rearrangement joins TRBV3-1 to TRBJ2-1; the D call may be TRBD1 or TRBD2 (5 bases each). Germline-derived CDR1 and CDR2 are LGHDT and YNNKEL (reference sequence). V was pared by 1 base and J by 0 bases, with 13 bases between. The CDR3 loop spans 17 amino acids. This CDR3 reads CASSQAFRDRSYNEQFF. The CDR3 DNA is TGTGCCAGCAGCCAAGCCTTCCGGGACCGCTCCTACAATGAGCAGTTCTTC.

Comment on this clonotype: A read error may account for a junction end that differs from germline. The CDR3 loop is CASSPDLAGGFEQVF. Written as DNA, the CDR3 is TGTGCCAGCAGTCCGGATCTAGCGGGAGGCTTCGAGCAGGTCTTC. The gene calls are TRBV12-3 or TRBV12-4 and TRBJ2-1; 11 nucleotides match TRBD2. The CDR3 length is 15 residues.

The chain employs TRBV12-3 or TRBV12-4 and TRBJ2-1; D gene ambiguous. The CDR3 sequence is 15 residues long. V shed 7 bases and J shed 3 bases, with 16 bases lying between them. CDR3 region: CASTTGLRDYNEQFF. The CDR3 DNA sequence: TGTGCCAGCACCACGGGCCTAAGGGACTACAATGAGCAGTTCTTC.

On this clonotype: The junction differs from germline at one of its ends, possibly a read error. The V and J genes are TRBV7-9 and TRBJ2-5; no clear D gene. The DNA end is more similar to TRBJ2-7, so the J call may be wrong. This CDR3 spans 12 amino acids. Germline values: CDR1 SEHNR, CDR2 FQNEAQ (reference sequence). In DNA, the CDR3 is TGTACCAGCAGCTTGGCGTTTTACGAGCAGTACTTC. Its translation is CTSSLAFYEQYF.

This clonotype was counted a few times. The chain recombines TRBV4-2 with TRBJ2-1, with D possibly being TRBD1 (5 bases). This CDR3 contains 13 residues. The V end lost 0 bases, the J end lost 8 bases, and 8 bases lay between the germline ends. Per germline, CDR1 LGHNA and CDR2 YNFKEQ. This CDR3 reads CASSQDFRDEQFF. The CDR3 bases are TGTGCCAGCAGCCAAGACTTCAGGGATGAGCAGTTCTTC.

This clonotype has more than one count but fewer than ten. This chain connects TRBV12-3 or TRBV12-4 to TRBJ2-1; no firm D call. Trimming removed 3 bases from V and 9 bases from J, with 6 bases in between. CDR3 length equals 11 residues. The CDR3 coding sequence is TGTGCCAGCAGTTTTGGCTTTGAGCAGTTCTTC. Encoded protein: CASSFGFEQFF.

The CDR3 DNA follows: TGCGCCAGCAGCCAAGGGACAGAAAGCTCTGGGGCCAACGTCCTGACTTTC. Its translation: CASSQGTESSGANVLTF. V and J are TRBV5-1 and TRBJ2-6; 7 bases line up with TRBD1. Germline lookup yields CDR1 SGHRS and CDR2 YFSETQ. V lost 4 bases, J lost 0 bases, and 7 bases stayed unmatched. This CDR3 has 17 amino acids.

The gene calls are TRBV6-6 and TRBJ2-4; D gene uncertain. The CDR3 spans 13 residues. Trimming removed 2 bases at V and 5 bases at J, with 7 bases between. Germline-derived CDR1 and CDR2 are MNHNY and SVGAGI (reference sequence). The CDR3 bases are TGTGCCAGCAGTTACCGCGACCAAAACATTCAGTACTTC. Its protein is CASSYRDQNIQYF.

The CDR3 reads CSARDRSSSYEQYF. Written as DNA, the CDR3 is TGCAGTGCTAGGGACAGGTCGAGCTCCTACGAGCAGTACTTC. The rearrangement uses TRBV20-1 and TRBJ2-7, with 7 bases aligning to TRBD1. This CDR3 contains 14 residues. Germline lookup yields CDR1 DFQATT and CDR2 SNEGSKA (reference sequence). V trimming: 3 bases; J trimming: 0 bases; junction bases outside the gene matches: 5.

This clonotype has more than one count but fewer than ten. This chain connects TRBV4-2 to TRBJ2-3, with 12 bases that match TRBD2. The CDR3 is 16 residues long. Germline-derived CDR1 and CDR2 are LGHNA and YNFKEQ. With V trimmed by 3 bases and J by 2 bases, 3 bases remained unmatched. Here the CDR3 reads CASSHRLAGDTDTQYF. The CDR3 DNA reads TGTGCCAGCAGCCACCGACTAGCGGGAGACACAGATACGCAGTATTTT.

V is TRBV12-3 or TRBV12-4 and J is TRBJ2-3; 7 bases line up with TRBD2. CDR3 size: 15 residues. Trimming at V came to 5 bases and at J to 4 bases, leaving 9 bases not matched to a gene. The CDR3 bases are TGTGCCAGCAGTCCCCGAGGACTAGTGGCAGATACGCAGTATTTT. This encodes CASSPRGLVADTQYF.

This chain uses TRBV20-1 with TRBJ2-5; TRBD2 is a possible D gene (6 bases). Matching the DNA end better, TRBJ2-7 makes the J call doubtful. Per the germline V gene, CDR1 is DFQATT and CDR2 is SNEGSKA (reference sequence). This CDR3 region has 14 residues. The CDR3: CSAREGGKAYEQYF. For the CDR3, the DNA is TGCAGTGCTAGAGAGGGCGGGAAGGCCTACGAGCAGTACTTC.

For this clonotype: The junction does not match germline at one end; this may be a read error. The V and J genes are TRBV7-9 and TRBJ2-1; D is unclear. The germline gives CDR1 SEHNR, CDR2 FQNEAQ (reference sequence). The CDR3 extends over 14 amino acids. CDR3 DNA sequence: TGTGTCAGCAGCTCGACACGACTCTACAATGAGCAGTTCTTC. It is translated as CVSSSTRLYNEQFF.